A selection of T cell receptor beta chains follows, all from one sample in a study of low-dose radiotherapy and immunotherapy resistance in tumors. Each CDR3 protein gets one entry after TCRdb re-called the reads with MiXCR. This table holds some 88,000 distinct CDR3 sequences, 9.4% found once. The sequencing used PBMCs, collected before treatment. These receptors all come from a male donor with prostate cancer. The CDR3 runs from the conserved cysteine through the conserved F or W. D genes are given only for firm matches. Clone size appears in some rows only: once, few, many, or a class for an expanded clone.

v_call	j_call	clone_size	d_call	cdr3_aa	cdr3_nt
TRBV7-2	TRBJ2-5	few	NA	CASSLEAQYF	TGTGCCAGCAGCTTGGAGGCCCAGTACTTC
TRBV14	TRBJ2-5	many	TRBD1	CASSQVFGGQATQYF	TGTGCCAGCAGCCAAGTCTTCGGGGGACAGGCGACCCAGTACTTC
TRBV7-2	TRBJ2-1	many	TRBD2	CASSLELRTSGRRRNEQFF	TGTGCCAGCAGCTTAGAACTCCGGACTAGCGGGAGGAGGAGAAATGAGCAGTTCTTC
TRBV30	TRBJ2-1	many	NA	CAWTTLGTQFF	TGTGCCTGGACAACCCTCGGAACTCAGTTCTTC
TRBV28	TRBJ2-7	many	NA	CASSPALEGASEQYF	TGTGCCAGCAGCCCGGCCTTGGAGGGAGCTAGCGAGCAGTACTTC
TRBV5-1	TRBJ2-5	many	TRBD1	CASSGQGSPYF	TGCGCCAGCAGCGGACAGGGGTCCCCGTACTTC
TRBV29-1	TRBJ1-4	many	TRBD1	CSVRDSSTNEKLFF	TGCAGCGTGAGGGACAGCTCAACTAATGAAAAACTGTTTTTT
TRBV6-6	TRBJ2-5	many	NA	CAISETGPIPQETQYF	TGTGCCATCTCAGAGACGGGGCCAATTCCCCAAGAGACCCAGTACTTC
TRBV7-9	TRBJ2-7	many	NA	CASSLVGQLTYEQYF	TGTGCCAGCAGCTTAGTTGGACAGCTCACCTACGAGCAGTACTTC
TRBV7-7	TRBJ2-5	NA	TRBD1	CASSLTGAGTQYF	TGTGCCAGCAGCTTGACAGGGGCAGGGACCCAGTACTTC
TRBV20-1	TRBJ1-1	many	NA	CSAREPGPGSTEAFF	TGCAGTGCTAGGGAACCGGGACCAGGAAGCACTGAAGCTTTCTTT
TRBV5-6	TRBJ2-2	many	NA	CASRKAMEAGELFF	TGTGCCAGCAGGAAGGCTATGGAGGCCGGGGAGCTGTTTTTT
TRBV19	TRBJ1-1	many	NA	CASSIKRDTEAFF	TGTGCCAGTAGTATCAAGAGGGACACTGAAGCTTTCTTT
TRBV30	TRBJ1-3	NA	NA	CAWTPGPGNTIYF	TGTGCCTGGACCCCGGGGCCCGGAAACACCATATATTTT
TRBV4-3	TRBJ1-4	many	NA	CASSRTDRATNEKLFF	TGCGCCAGCAGCCGAACTGACAGAGCAACTAATGAAAAACTGTTTTTT
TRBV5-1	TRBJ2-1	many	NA	CASSSIGTRNNEQFF	TGCGCCAGCAGTTCCATAGGGACCAGGAACAATGAGCAGTTCTTC
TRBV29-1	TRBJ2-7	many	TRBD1	CSVRSGGGEQYF	TGCAGCGTTCGGTCAGGGGGCGGTGAGCAGTACTTC
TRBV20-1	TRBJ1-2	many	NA	CSARVPGQDGYTF	TGCAGTGCTAGAGTACCAGGGCAGGATGGCTACACCTTC
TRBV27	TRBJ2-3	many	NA	CASSPLERVTQYF	TGTGCCAGCAGTCCACTAGAACGAGTTACGCAGTATTTT
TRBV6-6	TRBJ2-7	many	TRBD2	CASSRGLAGGPHEQYF	TGTGCCAGCAGTCGGGGACTAGCGGGAGGGCCCCACGAGCAGTACTTC
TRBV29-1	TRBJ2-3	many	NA	CSVVSGQTGTDTQYF	TGCAGCGTTGTTTCCGGGCAGACTGGCACAGATACGCAGTATTTT
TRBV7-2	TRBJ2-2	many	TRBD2	CASSEAGTSSYGELFF	TGTGCCAGCAGCGAAGCCGGGACTAGCTCTTACGGGGAGCTGTTTTTT
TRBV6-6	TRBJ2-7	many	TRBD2	CASTRTSGSSQQYF	TGTGCCAGCACACGGACTAGCGGGAGTTCTCAGCAGTACTTC
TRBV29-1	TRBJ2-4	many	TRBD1	CSVGQGGNIQYF	TGCAGCGTCGGACAGGGTGGAAACATTCAGTACTTC
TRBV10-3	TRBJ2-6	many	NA	CAISESFTGFSGANVLTF	TGTGCCATCAGTGAGTCCTTTACAGGGTTCTCTGGGGCCAACGTCCTGACTTTC
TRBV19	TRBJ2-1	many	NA	CASSTPGHSNSDEQFF	TGTGCCAGTAGTACACCGGGACACTCTAATAGCGATGAGCAGTTCTTC
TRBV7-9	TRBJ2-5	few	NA	CASSQHRIETQYF	TGTGCCAGCAGCCAACACAGGATAGAGACCCAGTACTTC
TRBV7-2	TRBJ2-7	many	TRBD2	CASSLSGLASYEQYF	TGTGCCAGCAGCTTGAGTGGACTAGCTTCCTACGAGCAGTACTTC
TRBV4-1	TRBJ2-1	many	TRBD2	CASSPSGTTSYNEQFF	TGCGCCAGCAGCCCAAGCGGGACGACTTCCTACAATGAGCAGTTCTTC
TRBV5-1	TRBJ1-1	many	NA	CASSSGGGQGSTEAFF	TGCGCCAGCAGCTCGGGGGGGGGCCAGGGCAGCACTGAAGCTTTCTTT
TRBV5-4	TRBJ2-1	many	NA	CASSLGRDYNEQFF	TGTGCCAGCAGCTTGGGAAGGGACTACAATGAGCAGTTCTTC
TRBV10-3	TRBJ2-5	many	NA	CAIKDSQETQYF	TGTGCCATCAAGGATTCTCAAGAGACCCAGTACTTC
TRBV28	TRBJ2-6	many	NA	CASSQQGSGSGANVLTF	TGTGCCAGCAGTCAGCAGGGGAGCGGGTCTGGGGCCAACGTCCTGACTTTC
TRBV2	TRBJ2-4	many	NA	CASSPLDSDKNIQYF	TGTGCCAGCAGTCCCTTGGACAGCGACAAAAACATTCAGTACTTC
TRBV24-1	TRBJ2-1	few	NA	CATSDGGLYNEQFF	TGTGCCACCAGTGATGGTGGACTGTACAATGAGCAGTTCTTC
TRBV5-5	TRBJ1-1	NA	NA	CASSLVVRGNTEAFF	TGTGCCAGCAGCTTGGTGGTCAGGGGAAACACTGAAGCTTTCTTT
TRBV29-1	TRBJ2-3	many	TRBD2	CSVGRMGAGTDTQYF	TGCAGCGTTGGAAGGATGGGAGCGGGAACCGATACGCAGTATTTT
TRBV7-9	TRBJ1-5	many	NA	CASSLWASSGNQPQHF	TGTGCCAGCAGCTTATGGGCAAGTTCCGGCAATCAGCCCCAGCATTTT
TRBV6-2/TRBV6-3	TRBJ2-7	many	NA	CASRSPRAYEQYF	TGTGCCAGTCGTAGCCCTCGGGCCTACGAGCAGTACTTC
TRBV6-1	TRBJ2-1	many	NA	CASSEEGSRSYNEQFF	TGTGCCAGCAGTGAAGAGGGGTCCCGCTCCTACAATGAGCAGTTCTTC
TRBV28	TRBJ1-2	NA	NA	CASSRTQSPGGYTF	TGTGCCAGCAGTAGAACACAGAGCCCCGGGGGCTACACCTTC
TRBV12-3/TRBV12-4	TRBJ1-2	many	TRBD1	CASSSQGATDGYTF	TGTGCCAGCAGTTCCCAGGGGGCGACTGACGGCTACACCTTC
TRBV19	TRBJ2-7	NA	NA	CASSIRQGTYEQYF	TGTGCCAGTAGTATCCGTCAGGGAACCTACGAGCAGTACTTC
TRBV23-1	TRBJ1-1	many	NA	CASGVGGTYTEAFF	TGCGCCAGCGGTGTGGGGGGGACTTACACTGAAGCTTTCTTT
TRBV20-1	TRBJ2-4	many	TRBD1	CSVRSGTGFHLAKNIQYF	TGCAGTGTACGATCCGGGACAGGGTTTCACTTAGCCAAAAACATTCAGTACTTC
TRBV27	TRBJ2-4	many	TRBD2	CASSLTSTSIGKNIQYF	TGTGCCAGCAGCCTGACCTCGACTAGCATTGGCAAAAACATTCAGTACTTC
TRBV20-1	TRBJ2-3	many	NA	CSALDAATDTQYF	TGCAGTGCTCTGGACGCAGCAACAGATACGCAGTATTTT
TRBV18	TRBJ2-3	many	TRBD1	CASSSPGTGPDTQYF	TGTGCCAGCTCATCCCCCGGGACAGGGCCAGATACGCAGTATTTT
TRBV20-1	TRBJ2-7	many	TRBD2	CSAPPHRLAGVSLTYEQYF	TGCAGTGCCCCGCCCCATAGGCTAGCGGGAGTTTCGTTGACCTACGAGCAGTACTTC